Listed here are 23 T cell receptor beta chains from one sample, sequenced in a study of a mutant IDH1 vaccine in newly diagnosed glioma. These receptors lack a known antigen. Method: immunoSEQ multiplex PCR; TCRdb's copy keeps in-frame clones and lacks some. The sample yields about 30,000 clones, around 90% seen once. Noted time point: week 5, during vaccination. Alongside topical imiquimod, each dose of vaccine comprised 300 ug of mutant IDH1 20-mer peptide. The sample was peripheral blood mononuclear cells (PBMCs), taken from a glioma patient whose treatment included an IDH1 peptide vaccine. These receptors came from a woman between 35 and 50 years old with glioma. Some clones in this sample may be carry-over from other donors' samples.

The CDR3 DNA is TGTGCCAGCAGCCCTGTGGGCACTGAAGCTTTCTTT. Its protein is CASSPVGTEAFF. V usage is TRBV4-2 and J usage is TRBJ1-1; no firm D call. Trimming stripped 4 bases from V and 4 bases from J, with 7 bases between. CDR3 size: 12 residues. Germline V gene lookup returns CDR1 LGHNA and CDR2 YNFKEQ.

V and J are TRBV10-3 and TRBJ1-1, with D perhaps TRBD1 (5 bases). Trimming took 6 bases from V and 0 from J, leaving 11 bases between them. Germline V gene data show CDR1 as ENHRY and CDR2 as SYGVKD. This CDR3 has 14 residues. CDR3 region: CAIRTDTLNTEAFF. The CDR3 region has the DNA TGTGCCATCAGAACGGACACATTGAACACTGAAGCTTTCTTT.

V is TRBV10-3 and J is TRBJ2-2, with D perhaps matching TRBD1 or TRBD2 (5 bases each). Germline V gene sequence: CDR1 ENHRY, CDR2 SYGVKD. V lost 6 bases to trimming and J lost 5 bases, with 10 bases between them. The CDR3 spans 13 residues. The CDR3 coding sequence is TGTGCCATCAGCGAGGGGTTTACCGGGGAGCTGTTTTTT. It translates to CAISEGFTGELFF.

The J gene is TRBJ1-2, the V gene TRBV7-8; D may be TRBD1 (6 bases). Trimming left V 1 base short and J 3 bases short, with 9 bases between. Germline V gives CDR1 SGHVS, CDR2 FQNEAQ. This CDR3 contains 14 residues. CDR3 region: CASSLGGLDYGYTF. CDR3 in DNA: TGTGCCAGCAGCTTAGGGGGGCTGGACTATGGCTACACCTTC. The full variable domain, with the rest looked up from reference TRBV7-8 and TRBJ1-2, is GAGVSQSPRYKVAKRGQDVALRCDPISGHVSLFWYQQALGQGPEFLTYFQNEAQLDKSGLPSDRFFAERPEGSVSTLKIQRTQQEDSAVYLCASSLGGLDYGYTFGSGTRLTVV.

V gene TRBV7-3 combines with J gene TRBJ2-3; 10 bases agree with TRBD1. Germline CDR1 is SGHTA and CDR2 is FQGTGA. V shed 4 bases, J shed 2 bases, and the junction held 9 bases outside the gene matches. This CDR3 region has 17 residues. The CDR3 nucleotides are TGTGCCAGCAGCTCCTCCGGGACAGGGGCCCTCACAGATACGCAGTATTTT. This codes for CASSSSGTGALTDTQYF.

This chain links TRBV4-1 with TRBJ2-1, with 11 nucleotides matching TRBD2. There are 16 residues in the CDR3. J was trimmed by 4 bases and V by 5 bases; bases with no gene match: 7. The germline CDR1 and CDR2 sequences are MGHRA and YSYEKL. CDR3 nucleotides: TGCGCCAGCAGCTTTCAGACTAGCGGGAAGTACAATGAGCAGTTCTTC. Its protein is CASSFQTSGKYNEQFF.

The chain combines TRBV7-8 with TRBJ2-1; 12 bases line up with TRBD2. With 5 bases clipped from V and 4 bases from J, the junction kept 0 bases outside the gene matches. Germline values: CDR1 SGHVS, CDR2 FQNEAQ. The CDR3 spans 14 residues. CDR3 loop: CASSGLAGYNEQFF. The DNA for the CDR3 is TGTGCCAGCAGCGGACTAGCGGGATACAATGAGCAGTTCTTC.

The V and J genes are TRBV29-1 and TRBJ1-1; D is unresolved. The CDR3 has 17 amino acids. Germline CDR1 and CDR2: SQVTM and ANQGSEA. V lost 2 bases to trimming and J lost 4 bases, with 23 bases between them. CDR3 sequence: CSVEYRPRPRRTTEAFF. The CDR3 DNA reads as TGCAGCGTTGAATATAGGCCCCGACCACGCAGGACCACTGAAGCTTTCTTT.

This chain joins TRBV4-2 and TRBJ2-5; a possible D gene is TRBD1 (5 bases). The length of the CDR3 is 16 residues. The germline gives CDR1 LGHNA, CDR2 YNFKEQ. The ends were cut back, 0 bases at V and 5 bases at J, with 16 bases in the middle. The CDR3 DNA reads TGTGCCAGCAGCCAAGAGGGCCTAGGGGCGGCTGAGACCCAGTACTTC. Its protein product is CASSQEGLGAAETQYF.

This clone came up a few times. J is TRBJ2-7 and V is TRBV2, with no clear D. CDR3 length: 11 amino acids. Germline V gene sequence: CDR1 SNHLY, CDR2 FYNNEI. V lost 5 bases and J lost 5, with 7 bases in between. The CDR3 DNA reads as TGTGCCAGCAGTTCCCAGCACGAGCAGTACTTC. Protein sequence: CASSSQHEQYF.

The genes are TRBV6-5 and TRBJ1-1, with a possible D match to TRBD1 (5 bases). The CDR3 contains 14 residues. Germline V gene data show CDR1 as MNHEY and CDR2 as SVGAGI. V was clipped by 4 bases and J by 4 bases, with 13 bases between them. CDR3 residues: CASSLFQGGTEAFF. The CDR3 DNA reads TGTGCCAGCAGTTTGTTCCAGGGAGGCACTGAAGCTTTCTTT.

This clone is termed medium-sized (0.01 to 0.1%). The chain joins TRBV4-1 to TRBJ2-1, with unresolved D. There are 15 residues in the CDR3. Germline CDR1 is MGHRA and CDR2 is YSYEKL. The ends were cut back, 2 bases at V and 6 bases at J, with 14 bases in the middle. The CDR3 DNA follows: TGCGCCAGCAGCCAACTACTCGCCCCCGGCAATGAGCAGTTCTTC. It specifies CASSQLLAPGNEQFF.

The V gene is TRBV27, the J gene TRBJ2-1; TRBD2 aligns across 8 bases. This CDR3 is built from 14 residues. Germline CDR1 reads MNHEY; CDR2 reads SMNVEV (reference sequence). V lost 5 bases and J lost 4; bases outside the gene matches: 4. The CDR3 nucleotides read TGTGCCAGCAGTGTGGGACTAGGGTACAATGAGCAGTTCTTC. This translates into CASSVGLGYNEQFF.

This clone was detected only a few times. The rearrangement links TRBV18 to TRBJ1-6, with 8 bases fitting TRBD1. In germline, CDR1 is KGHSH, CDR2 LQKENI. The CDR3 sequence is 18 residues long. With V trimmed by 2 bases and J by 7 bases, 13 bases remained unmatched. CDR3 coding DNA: TGTGCCAGCTCACCAACCCCCCCAGGAGGACAGGGCAATTCACCCCTCCACTTT. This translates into CASSPTPPGGQGNSPLHF.

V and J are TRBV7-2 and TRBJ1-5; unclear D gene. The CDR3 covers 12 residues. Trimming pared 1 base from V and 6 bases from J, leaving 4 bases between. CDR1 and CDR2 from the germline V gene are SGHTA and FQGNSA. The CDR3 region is CASSLVGQPQHF. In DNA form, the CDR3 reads TGTGCCAGCAGCTTAGTTGGTCAGCCCCAGCATTTT.

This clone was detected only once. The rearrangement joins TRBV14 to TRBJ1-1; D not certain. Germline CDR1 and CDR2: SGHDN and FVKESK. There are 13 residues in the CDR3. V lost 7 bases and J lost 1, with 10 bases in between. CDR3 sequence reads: CASTVGRNTEAFF. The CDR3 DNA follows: TGTGCCAGCACCGTCGGGAGGAACACTGAAGCTTTCTTT.

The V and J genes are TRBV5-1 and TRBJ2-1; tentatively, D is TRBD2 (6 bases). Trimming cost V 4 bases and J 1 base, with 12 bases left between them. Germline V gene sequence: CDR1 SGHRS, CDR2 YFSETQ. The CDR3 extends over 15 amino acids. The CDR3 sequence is CASSSMGGSYNEQFF. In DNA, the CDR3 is TGCGCCAGCAGCAGCATGGGGGGATCCTACAATGAGCAGTTCTTC.

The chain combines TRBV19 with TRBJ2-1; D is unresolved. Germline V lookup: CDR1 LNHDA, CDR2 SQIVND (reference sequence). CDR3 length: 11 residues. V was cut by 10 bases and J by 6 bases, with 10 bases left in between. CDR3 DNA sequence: TGTGCCACTAGAGACTTCAATGAGCAGTTCTTC. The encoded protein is CATRDFNEQFF.

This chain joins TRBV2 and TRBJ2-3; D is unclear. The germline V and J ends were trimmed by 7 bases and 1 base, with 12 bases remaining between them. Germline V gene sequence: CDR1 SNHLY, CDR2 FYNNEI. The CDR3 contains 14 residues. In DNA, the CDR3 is TGTGCCAGCACTTTTTATTCTGGCACAGATACGCAGTATTTT. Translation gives CASTFYSGTDTQYF.

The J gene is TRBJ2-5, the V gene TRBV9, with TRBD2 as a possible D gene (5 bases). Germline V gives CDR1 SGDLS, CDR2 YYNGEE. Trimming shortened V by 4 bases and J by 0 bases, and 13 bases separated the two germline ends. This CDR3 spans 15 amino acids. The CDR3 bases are TGTGCCAGCAGCCCCTTGAGCGGTTACCAAGAGACCCAGTACTTC. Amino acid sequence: CASSPLSGYQETQYF.

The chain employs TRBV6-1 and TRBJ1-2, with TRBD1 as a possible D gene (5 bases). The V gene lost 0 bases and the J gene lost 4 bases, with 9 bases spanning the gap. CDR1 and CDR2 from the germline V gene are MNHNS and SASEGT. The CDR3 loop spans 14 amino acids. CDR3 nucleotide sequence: TGTGCCAGCAGTGAAGCGAGCGGGGGCTATGGCTACACCTTC. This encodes CASSEASGGYGYTF.

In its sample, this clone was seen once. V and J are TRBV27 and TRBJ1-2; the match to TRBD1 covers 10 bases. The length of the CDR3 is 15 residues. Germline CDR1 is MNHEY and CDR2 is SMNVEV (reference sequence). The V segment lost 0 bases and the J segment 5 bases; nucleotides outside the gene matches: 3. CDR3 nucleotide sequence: TGTGCCAGCAGTTTATCGGGACAGGGGCTATATGGCTACACCTTC. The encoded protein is CASSLSGQGLYGYTF.

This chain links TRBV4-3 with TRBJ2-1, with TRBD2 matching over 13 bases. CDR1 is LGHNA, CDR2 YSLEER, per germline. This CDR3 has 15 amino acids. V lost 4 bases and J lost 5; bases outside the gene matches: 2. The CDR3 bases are TGCGCCAGCAGCCTAGGACTAGCGGGGGACAATGAGCAGTTCTTC. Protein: CASSLGLAGDNEQFF.